The 10 T cell receptor beta chains presented below share a single source sample, sequenced in a study of human CD4 T cells and Enterobacteriaceae. The memory gate held CD4+ cells that were not CD45RA+CCR7+CD95- naive cells, over 98% pure. The table came from immunoSEQ multiplex PCR; TCRdb's copy has only in-frame clones and leaves some out. The sample carries 25,000 to 30,000 clones, approximately 81% recorded once. Sequenced sample: memory CD4+ T cells from blood. The receptor source for this set is a human donor in good health.

The V and J genes are TRBV6-1 and TRBJ2-1; 9 nucleotides agree with TRBD2. Germline loops: CDR1 MNHNS, CDR2 SASEGT. Trimming cost V 2 bases and J 4 bases; bases outside gene matches: 0. The CDR3 runs 14 residues. CDR3 in amino acids: CASSELAGYNEQFF. The CDR3 coding sequence is TGTGCCAGCAGTGAACTAGCGGGGTACAATGAGCAGTTCTTC.

The genes are TRBV6-5 and TRBJ1-1, with D tentatively TRBD1 (5 bases). V was pared by 2 bases and J by 2 bases, with 15 bases between. Germline V CDR1 and CDR2: MNHEY, SVGAGI. This CDR3 contains 16 residues. DNA for the CDR3: TGTGCCAGCAGTTACGTGACCGGGACTAGAAACACTGAAGCTTTCTTT. Protein product: CASSYVTGTRNTEAFF.

V and J are TRBV30 and TRBJ1-5; 9 nucleotides match TRBD1. Germline lookup yields CDR1 GTSNPN and CDR2 SVGIG (reference sequence). CDR3 length equals 17 residues. Germline trimming cut 2 bases from V and 0 bases from J; bases unmatched to any gene: 8. CDR3 coding DNA: TGTGCCTGGAGTAGGGGACAGGGAGTTAATAGCAATCAGCCCCAGCATTTT. It yields the protein CAWSRGQGVNSNQPQHF.

V and J are TRBV5-6 and TRBJ2-5; 10 bases align to TRBD1. Trimming at V came to 3 bases and at J to 4 bases, leaving 9 bases not matched to a gene. The germline V gene encodes CDR1 SGHDT and CDR2 YYEEEE. The CDR3 is 16 residues long. Written as DNA, the CDR3 is TGTGCCAGCAGCTCCACCACGACAGGGGGCAGAGAGACCCAGTACTTC. Translation: CASSSTTTGGRETQYF. The variable domain in full, completed from reference TRBV5-6 and TRBJ2-5, reads DAGVTQSPTHLIKTRGQQVTLRCSPKSGHDTVSWYQQALGQGPQFIFQYYEEEERQRGNFPDRFSGHQFPNYSSELNVNALLLGDSALYLCASSSTTTGGRETQYFGPGTRLLVL.

This chain joins TRBV4-2 and TRBJ1-5, with a possible D match to TRBD1 (6 bases). CDR3 length equals 16 residues. V lost 3 bases to trimming and J lost 3 bases, with 15 bases between them. The germline V gene encodes CDR1 LGHNA and CDR2 YNFKEQ. The CDR3 DNA reads as TGTGCCAGCAGCCAGGGACGACAGGTCCTCAATCAGCCCCAGCATTTT. Its translation: CASSQGRQVLNQPQHF.

The chain employs TRBV6-4 and TRBJ2-3; tentatively, D is TRBD1 (6 bases). CDR3 length equals 15 residues. V gave up 0 bases and J gave up 1 base, with 8 bases separating them. CDR1 is MRHNA and CDR2 is SNTAGT in the germline V gene. The CDR3 loop is CASSDSHRGTDTQYF. The CDR3 region has the DNA TGTGCCAGCAGTGACTCTCACAGGGGCACAGATACGCAGTATTTT.

This clone was seen a few times. The chain combines TRBV4-1 with TRBJ2-6, with D possibly matching TRBD1 (6 bases). CDR1 is MGHRA, CDR2 YSYEKL, per germline. With 0 bases removed from V and 0 bases from J, the gap between germline ends came to 18 bases. This CDR3 contains 20 residues. The CDR3 DNA reads as TGCGCCAGCAGCCAAGAAAGTAACCAGGGGTCCTTCTCTGGGGCCAACGTCCTGACTTTC. This gives the protein CASSQESNQGSFSGANVLTF.

The chain uses TRBV28 and TRBJ1-4, with D perhaps TRBD1 (6 bases). This CDR3 contains 16 residues. CDR1 MDHEN and CDR2 SYDVKM come from the germline V gene. V was cut by 4 bases and J by 10 bases, with 22 bases left in between. CDR3 sequence (DNA): TGTGCCAGCAGTTCCACCTCCGGGTTCGGAGGGGGAAAACTGTTTTTT. Encoded protein: CASSSTSGFGGGKLFF.

The chain recombines TRBV7-3 with TRBJ2-1, with 13 positions matching TRBD2. CDR1 is SGHTA and CDR2 is FQGTGA in the germline V gene. V shed 1 base and J 10 bases; nucleotides not matched to a gene: 16. The CDR3 runs 19 residues. CDR3 protein: CASSLKAPFGLAGVYEQFF. The CDR3 nucleotides read TGTGCCAGCAGCTTAAAGGCGCCCTTCGGACTAGCGGGAGTGTACGAGCAGTTCTTC.

The V gene is TRBV5-6, the J gene TRBJ1-5; D ambiguous. The CDR3 is 15 amino acids. The germline V and J ends were trimmed by 4 bases and 3 bases, with 14 bases remaining between them. Germline lookup yields CDR1 SGHDT and CDR2 YYEEEE. CDR3 region: CASSLGYRDNQPQHF. For the CDR3, the DNA is TGTGCCAGCAGCCTTGGTTATAGGGACAATCAGCCCCAGCATTTT. Filled out from reference TRBV5-6 and TRBJ1-5, the complete variable domain reads DAGVTQSPTHLIKTRGQQVTLRCSPKSGHDTVSWYQQALGQGPQFIFQYYEEEERQRGNFPDRFSGHQFPNYSSELNVNALLLGDSALYLCASSLGYRDNQPQHFGDGTRLSIL.